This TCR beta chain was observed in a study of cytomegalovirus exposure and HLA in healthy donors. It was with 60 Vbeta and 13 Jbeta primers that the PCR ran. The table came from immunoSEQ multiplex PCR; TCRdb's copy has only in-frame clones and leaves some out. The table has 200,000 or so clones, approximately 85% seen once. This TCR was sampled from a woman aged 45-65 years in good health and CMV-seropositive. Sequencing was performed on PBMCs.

The CDR3 coding sequence is TGTGCCAGCAGTTTATCCCCTGGACAGGGGAAAATGAACACTGAAGCTTTCTTT. This encodes CASSLSPGQGKMNTEAFF. The chain couples TRBV28 to TRBJ1-1; 9 positions match TRBD1. Germline V lookup: CDR1 MDHEN, CDR2 SYDVKM. The V and J ends lost 1 base and 0 bases, in that order; junction bases with no gene match: 9. This CDR3 has 18 amino acids.